The following is a T cell receptor (beta chain) sequence with its context. This entry comes from a study of OX40 agonist ivuxolimab in advanced cancers. This CDR3 has 12 amino acids. V was shortened by 4 bases and J by 4 bases, with 6 bases between the two germline ends. From germline, CDR1 is SGHKS and CDR2 YYEKEE (reference sequence). Repertoires were generated with immunoSEQ multiplex PCR, while TCRdb's copy carries only in-frame clones and drops some. Of tens of thousands of clones detected, 88% appear once; the ten largest clones hold around 0.45%. The chain has TRBV5-5 and TRBJ2-1; D is unclear. The sample in question was CD4+ or CD8+ T cells sorted from blood, obtained in a trial of the OX40 agonist ivuxolimab. The receptor was derived from an adult with an advanced solid tumor such as melanoma, head and neck, liver or kidney cancer. The CDR3 protein is CASSPLYNEQFF. The CDR3 DNA follows: TGTGCCAGCAGCCCGCTATACAATGAGCAGTTCTTC.